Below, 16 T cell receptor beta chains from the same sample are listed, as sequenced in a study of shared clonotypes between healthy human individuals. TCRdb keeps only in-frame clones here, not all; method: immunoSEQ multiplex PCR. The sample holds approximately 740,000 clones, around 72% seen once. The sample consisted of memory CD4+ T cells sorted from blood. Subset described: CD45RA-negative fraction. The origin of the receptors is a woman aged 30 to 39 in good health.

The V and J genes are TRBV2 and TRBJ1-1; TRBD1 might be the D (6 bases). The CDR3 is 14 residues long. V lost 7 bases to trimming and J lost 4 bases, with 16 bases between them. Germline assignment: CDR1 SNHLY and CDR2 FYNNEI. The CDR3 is CASNKGGGGTEAFF. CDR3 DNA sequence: TGTGCCAGCAATAAAGGGGGGGGTGGCACTGAAGCTTTCTTT. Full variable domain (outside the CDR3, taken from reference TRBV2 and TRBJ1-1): EPEVTQTPSHQVTQMGQEVILRCVPISNHLYFYWYRQILGQKVEFLVSFYNNEISEKSEIFDDQFSVERPDGSNFTLKIRSTKLEDSAMYFCASNKGGGGTEAFFGQGTRLTVV.

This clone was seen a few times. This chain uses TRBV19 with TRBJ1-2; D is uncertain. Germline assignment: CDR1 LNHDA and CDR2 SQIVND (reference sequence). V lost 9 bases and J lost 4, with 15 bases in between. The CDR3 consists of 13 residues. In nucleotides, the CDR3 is TGTGCCAGCGGCGCAGTCCTTGGCTATGGCTACACCTTC. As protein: CASGAVLGYGYTF.

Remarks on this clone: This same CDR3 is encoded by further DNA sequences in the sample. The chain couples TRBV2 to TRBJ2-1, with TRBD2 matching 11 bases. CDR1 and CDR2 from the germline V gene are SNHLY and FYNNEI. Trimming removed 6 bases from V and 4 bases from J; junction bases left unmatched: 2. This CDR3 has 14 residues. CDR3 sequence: CASRGTSGYNEQFF. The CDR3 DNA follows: TGTGCCAGCAGGGGGACTAGCGGATACAATGAGCAGTTCTTC.

The CDR3 loop reads CASSERTGGTAYEQYF. The CDR3 coding sequence is TGCGCCAGCAGCGAAAGGACAGGCGGAACAGCCTACGAGCAGTACTTC. The chain couples TRBV5-1 to TRBJ2-7; TRBD1 aligns across 7 bases. The germline CDR1 and CDR2 sequences are SGHRS and YFSETQ. This CDR3 region has 16 residues. J was trimmed by 2 bases and V by 4 bases; bases with no gene match: 12.

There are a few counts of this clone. The CDR3 DNA sequence: TGTGCCAGCAGTTTCGGCCACGGCAACTATGGCTACACCTTC. Its translation: CASSFGHGNYGYTF. The rearrangement uses TRBV27 and TRBJ1-2; D ambiguous. CDR3 length: 14 amino acids. Germline CDR1 reads MNHEY; CDR2 reads SMNVEV (reference sequence). Trimming took off 3 bases at V and 2 bases at J, with 10 bases between the two ends.

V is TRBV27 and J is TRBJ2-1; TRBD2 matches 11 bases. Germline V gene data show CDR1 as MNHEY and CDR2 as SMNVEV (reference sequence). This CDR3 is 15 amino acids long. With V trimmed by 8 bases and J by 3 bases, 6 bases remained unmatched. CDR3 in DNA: TGTGCCAGCTCAGGGACTAGCGGTATCTACAATGAGCAGTTCTTC. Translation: CASSGTSGIYNEQFF.

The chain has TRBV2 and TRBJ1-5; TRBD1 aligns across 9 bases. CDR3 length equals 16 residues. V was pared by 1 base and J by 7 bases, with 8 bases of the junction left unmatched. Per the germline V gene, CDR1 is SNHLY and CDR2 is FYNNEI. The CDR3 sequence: CASSEETGGLRQPQHF. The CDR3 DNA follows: TGTGCCAGCAGTGAAGAGACAGGGGGTCTTCGACAGCCCCAGCATTTT.

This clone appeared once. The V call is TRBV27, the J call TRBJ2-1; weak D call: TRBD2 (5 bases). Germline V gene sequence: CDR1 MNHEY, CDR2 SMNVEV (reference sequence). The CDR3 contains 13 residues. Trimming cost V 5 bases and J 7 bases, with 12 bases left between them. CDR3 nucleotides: TGTGCCAGCAGTGAGGGCGAACCGAATGAGCAGTTCTTC. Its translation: CASSEGEPNEQFF.

The CDR3: CASSSGAGGLHEQYF. CDR3 coding DNA: TGTGCCAGCAGTTCGGGTGCGGGAGGGCTACACGAGCAGTACTTC. V and J are TRBV28 and TRBJ2-7; 9 bases are shared with TRBD2. This CDR3 is built from 15 residues. With V trimmed by 4 bases and J by 5 bases, 9 bases remained unmatched. The germline V gene has CDR1 MDHEN and CDR2 SYDVKM.

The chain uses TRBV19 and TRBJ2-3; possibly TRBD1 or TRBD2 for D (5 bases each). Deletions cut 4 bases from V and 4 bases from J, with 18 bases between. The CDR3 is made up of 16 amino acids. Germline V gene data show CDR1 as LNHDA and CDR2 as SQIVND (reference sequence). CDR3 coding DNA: TGTGCCAGTAGTAAACTTCTCCGACCGGGGCCAGATACGCAGTATTTT. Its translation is CASSKLLRPGPDTQYF.

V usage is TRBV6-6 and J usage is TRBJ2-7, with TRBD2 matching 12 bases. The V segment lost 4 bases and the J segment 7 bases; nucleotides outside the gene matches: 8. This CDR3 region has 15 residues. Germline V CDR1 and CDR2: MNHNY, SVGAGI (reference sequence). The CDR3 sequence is CASSSPTSGSGEQYF. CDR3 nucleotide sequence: TGTGCCAGCAGTTCGCCGACTAGCGGGAGCGGGGAGCAGTACTTC.

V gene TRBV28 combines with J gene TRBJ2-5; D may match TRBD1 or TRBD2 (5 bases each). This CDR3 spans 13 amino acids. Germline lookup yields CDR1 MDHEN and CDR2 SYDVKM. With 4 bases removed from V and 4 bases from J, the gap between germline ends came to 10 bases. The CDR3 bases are TGTGCCAGCAGTTCCTCGGGGCCAGAGACCCAGTACTTC. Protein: CASSSSGPETQYF.

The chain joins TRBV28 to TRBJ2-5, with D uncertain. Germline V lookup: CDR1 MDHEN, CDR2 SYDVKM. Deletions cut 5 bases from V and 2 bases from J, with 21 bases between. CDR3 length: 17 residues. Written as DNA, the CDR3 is TGTGCCAGCAGTCCCACCACTTCGGCCGGGCGACAAGAGACCCAGTACTTC. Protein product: CASSPTTSAGRQETQYF.

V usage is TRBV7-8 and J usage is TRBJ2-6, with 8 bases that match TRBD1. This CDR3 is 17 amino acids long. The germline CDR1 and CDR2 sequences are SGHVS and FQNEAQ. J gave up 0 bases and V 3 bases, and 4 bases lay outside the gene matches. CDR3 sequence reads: CASSLRTGSSGANVLTF. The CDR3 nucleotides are TGTGCCAGCAGCTTGAGGACAGGGAGCTCTGGGGCCAACGTCCTGACTTTC.

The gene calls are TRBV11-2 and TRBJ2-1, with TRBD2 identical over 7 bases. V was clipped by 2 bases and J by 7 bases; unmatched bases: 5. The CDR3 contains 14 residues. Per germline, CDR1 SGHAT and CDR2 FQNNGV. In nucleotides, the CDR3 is TGTGCCAGCAGCTTATTGGGAGGGAGGAATGAGCAGTTCTTC. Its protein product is CASSLLGGRNEQFF.

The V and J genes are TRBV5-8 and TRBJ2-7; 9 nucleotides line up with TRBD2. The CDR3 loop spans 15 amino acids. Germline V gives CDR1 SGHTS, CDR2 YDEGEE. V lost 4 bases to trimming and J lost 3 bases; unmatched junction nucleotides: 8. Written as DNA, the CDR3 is TGTGCCAGCAGCCAGAATAGCGGGGGATACTACGAGCAGTACTTC. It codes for CASSQNSGGYYEQYF.